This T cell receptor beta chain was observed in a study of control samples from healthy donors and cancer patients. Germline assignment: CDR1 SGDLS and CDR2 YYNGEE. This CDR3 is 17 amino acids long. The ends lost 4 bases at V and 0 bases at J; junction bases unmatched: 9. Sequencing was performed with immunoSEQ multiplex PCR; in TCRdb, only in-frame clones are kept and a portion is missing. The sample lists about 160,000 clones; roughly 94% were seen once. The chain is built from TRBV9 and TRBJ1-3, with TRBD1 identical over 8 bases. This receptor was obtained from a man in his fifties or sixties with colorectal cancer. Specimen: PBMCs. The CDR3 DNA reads TGTGCCAGCAGCACAAGACAGGGGCTATTCTCTGGAAACACCATATATTTT. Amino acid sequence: CASSTRQGLFSGNTIYF.